The 4 T cell receptor beta chains reported below all come from one sample, sequenced in a study of spatial heterogeneity in lung cancer. Time point indicated: sample taken at primary tumor resection. TCRdb itself ran the 5' RACE reads through MiXCR, one entry per CDR3 protein. The profile shows 350 to 500 distinct CDR3 sequences, just under 30% of them singletons. Study-wide results and limits: How many expanded intratumoral alpha and beta TCRs were present tracked the tumor mutation count, which was a count of nonsynonymous mutations.

These receptors have no identified antigens. Sequenced material: lung tumor tissue, taken at surgery. The source of these receptors is a male donor with early-stage non-small cell lung cancer.

Sample share makes this clonotype large. The CDR3 DNA is TGTGCCAGCAGTTACCCGGGCTCCTACGAGCAGTACTTC. It is translated as CASSYPGSYEQYF. The V call is TRBV6-2 or TRBV6-3, the J call TRBJ2-7; D gene uncertain. Trimming removed 2 bases at V and 0 bases at J, with 5 bases between. Germline loops: CDR1 MNHEY, CDR2 SVGEGT. CDR3 size: 13 residues.

This clonotype turned up a few times. V and J are TRBV20-1 and TRBJ2-2; D is unresolved. The CDR3 totals 14 residues. The V gene's germline CDR1 is DFQATT and CDR2 SNEGSKA (reference sequence). The ends were cut back, 3 bases at V and 7 bases at J, with 15 bases in the middle. CDR3 sequence: CSASQPGLGGELFF. In DNA, the CDR3 is TGCAGTGCTAGTCAACCCGGGTTGGGCGGGGAGCTGTTTTTT.

This clonotype showed up just a few times. This rearrangement joins TRBV12-3 or TRBV12-4 to TRBJ1-5; D not resolved. V gave up 5 bases and J gave up 0 bases, with 11 bases separating them. The CDR3 is 15 residues long. CDR3 region: CASSGGIYSNQPQHF. In DNA, the CDR3 is TGTGCCAGCAGTGGAGGAATCTATAGCAATCAGCCCCAGCATTTT.

This clonotype ranks as large (0.1 to 1%). The chain has TRBV4-1 and TRBJ2-1, with D tentatively TRBD2 (5 bases). Germline-derived CDR1 and CDR2 are MGHRA and YSYEKL. This CDR3 is 16 amino acids long. V was clipped by 0 bases and J by 4 bases, with 13 bases between them. CDR3 residues: CASSQEGGIGYNEQFF. CDR3 nucleotide sequence: TGCGCCAGCAGCCAAGAAGGAGGTATCGGATACAATGAGCAGTTCTTC.